These T cell receptor beta chains were read from a single sample in a study of a mutant IDH1 vaccine in newly diagnosed glioma. Clones were sequenced by immunoSEQ multiplex PCR, and TCRdb holds only the in-frame ones, with some missing. Of more than 55,000 clones listed, approximately 84% are singletons. The antigens of these receptors remain unknown. Sequenced here: PBMCs, sampled from a glioma patient whose treatment included an IDH1 peptide vaccine. All receptors derive from a man aged 30-40 years with glioma. Both conserved end residues are part of each CDR3. Fields, in order: clone size, D gene, V gene, J gene, CDR3 protein, CDR3 DNA. A D gene is named only where the DNA matches it firmly. Clone size is shown for a subset of rows, as once, few, many or a class of expanded clone.

>-|-|TRBV6-5|TRBJ1-2
CASSPALANYGYTF
TGTGCCAGCAGTCCGGCCTTAGCTAACTATGGCTACACCTTC
>-|TRBD2|TRBV9|TRBJ2-1
CASSVAGTSGSEQFF
TGTGCCAGCAGCGTTGCCGGGACTAGCGGGAGTGAGCAGTTCTTC
>once|-|TRBV7-8|TRBJ2-3
CASSLGLTDTQYF
TGTGCCAGCAGCCTCGGACTAACAGATACGCAGTATTTT
>-|TRBD1|TRBV19|TRBJ2-5
CASSNTGGVKTQYF
TGTGCCAGTAGTAATACAGGGGGAGTGAAGACCCAGTACTTC
>once|-|TRBV5-1|TRBJ2-5
CASSFGGSHQETQYF
TGCGCCAGCAGCTTTGGCGGATCCCACCAAGAGACCCAGTACTTC
>-|TRBD1|TRBV29-1|TRBJ1-1
CSAGTGERGTEAFF
TGCAGCGCCGGGACAGGGGAGAGGGGCACTGAAGCTTTCTTT
>-|-|TRBV28|TRBJ1-2
CASTPARAYGYTF
TGTGCCAGCACTCCCGCGAGGGCCTATGGCTACACCTTC
>-|-|TRBV5-1|TRBJ2-7
CASSKGNTNYEQYF
TGCGCCAGCAGCAAAGGGAATACGAACTACGAGCAGTACTTC
>-|-|TRBV5-4|TRBJ2-5
CASSLVGNQETQYF
TGTGCCAGCAGCTTGGTGGGCAACCAAGAGACCCAGTACTTC
>-|-|TRBV4-2|TRBJ2-5
CASSQSRGVETQYF
TGTGCCAGCAGCCAAAGTAGGGGGGTAGAGACCCAGTACTTC
>-|-|TRBV14|TRBJ2-2
CASSQDRSYTGELFF
TGTGCCAGCAGCCAAGACAGGAGCTACACCGGGGAGCTGTTTTTT
>-|-|TRBV15|TRBJ2-2
CATSRVWFGDTGELFF
TGTGCCACCAGCAGAGTCTGGTTTGGGGACACCGGGGAGCTGTTTTTT
>-|-|TRBV6-5|TRBJ1-2
CASRPGHLNYGYTF
TGTGCCAGCAGGCCCGGACACCTTAACTATGGCTACACCTTC
>once|TRBD2|TRBV10-2|TRBJ2-2
CASSPGLGEGRFIAGELFF
TGCGCCAGCAGTCCGGGCTTGGGGGAGGGACGGTTTATAGCCGGGGAGCTGTTTTTT
>-|TRBD2|TRBV27|TRBJ2-1
CASSFPFSGGRSNEQFF
TGTGCCAGCAGTTTTCCCTTTAGCGGGGGTCGTTCCAATGAGCAGTTCTTC
>-|-|TRBV5-1|TRBJ1-2
CASGLDIGGISNGYTF
TGCGCCAGCGGATTGGACATCGGGGGAATTTCGAATGGCTACACCTTC
>-|-|TRBV6-1|TRBJ1-1
CASHGNTEAFF
TGTGCCAGCCATGGGAACACTGAAGCTTTCTTT
>-|-|TRBV29-1|TRBJ2-6
CSVEGDGLSGANVLTF
TGCAGCGTTGAGGGGGACGGCCTCTCTGGGGCCAACGTCCTGACTTTC
>-|-|TRBV5-4|TRBJ1-6
CASSWGANSPLHF
TGTGCCAGCAGCTGGGGGGCTAATTCACCCCTCCACTTT
>-|TRBD2|TRBV5-1|TRBJ2-5
CASSPAGGVGGETQYF
TGCGCCAGCAGCCCCGCCGGGGGGGTCGGCGGAGAGACCCAGTACTTC